This TCR beta chain appears in the sequencing data of a study of blood T cell repertoires in COVID-19. With 0 bases removed from V and 5 bases from J, the gap between germline ends came to 5 bases. There are 13 residues in the CDR3. Germline V lookup: CDR1 LGHNA, CDR2 YSLEER. This clone was seen just once. Clones were read by immunoSEQ multiplex PCR, and TCRdb kept only the in-frame ones, dropping some. The data contain fewer than 80,000 clones, about 80% of them seen just once; the ten biggest clones take up about a tenth. Sequenced material: peripheral blood. The chain has TRBV4-3 and TRBJ1-5; unclear D gene. This clonotype was sampled from a human donor in a cohort sampled during active COVID-19. Here the CDR3 reads CASSQDRDQPQHF. CDR3 sequence (DNA): TGCGCCAGCAGCCAAGATCGGGATCAGCCCCAGCATTTT.